This T cell receptor beta chain was identified during a study of identical twins. This clonotype was detected a few times. The ends lost 6 bases at V and 0 bases at J; junction bases unmatched: 12. Per germline, CDR1 MNHEY and CDR2 SVGEGT. The CDR3 spans 17 residues. TCRdb fed the 5' RACE reads into MiXCR, producing one record per CDR3 protein. The sample holds around 480,000 distinct CDR3 sequences, 14% seen once. These sequences were also reported in another study, on yellow fever vaccine responses in identical twins. That source reports: Reportedly, twins showed a vaccine T cell response that looked partly convergent and partly personalized.

The sequence came from a woman aged 18-29 years in good health. Sequencing was performed on CD4+ T cells sorted from blood. The rearrangement joins TRBV6-2 or TRBV6-3 to TRBJ2-3; TRBD2 aligns across 7 bases. CDR3 nucleotides: TGTGCCAGCAGCCCCCTGAAGGGTAGCGGGAGCACAGATACGCAGTATTTT. This gives the protein CASSPLKGSGSTDTQYF.